Detailed here is one T cell receptor (beta chain). Its antigen is not identified. A J-beta primer mix and a sample-barcoded 5' primer were used in a second PCR of roughly 6 to 11 cycles. Every cDNA molecule carried a tag from a template-switch adaptor bearing 12 random nucleotides. TCRdb re-called the 5' RACE reads through MiXCR, storing one row per CDR3 protein. Of more than 500,000 distinct CDR3 sequences listed, 27% are singletons. These data originate in a study of blood T cells in healthy people across ages. Study-wide results and caveats: Observed TCR beta diversity per million T cells went down as age went up. This fall followed a roughly linear course with age. Among long-lived donors, naive CD4+ cells were more numerous and diversity higher than in aged donors.

Germline V gene lookup returns CDR1 SEHNR and CDR2 FQNEAQ (reference sequence). V dropped 5 bases and J dropped 2 bases, with 13 bases sitting between them. This CDR3 region has 14 residues. Sequencing input: blood. The TCR originated in a woman in her 70s in good health. The chain carries TRBV7-9 and TRBJ2-7; TRBD1 is a possible D gene (6 bases). CDR3 nucleotides: TGTGCCAGCAGCCCCCGGGACACTCCCTACGAGCAGTACTTC. Its translation is CASSPRDTPYEQYF.